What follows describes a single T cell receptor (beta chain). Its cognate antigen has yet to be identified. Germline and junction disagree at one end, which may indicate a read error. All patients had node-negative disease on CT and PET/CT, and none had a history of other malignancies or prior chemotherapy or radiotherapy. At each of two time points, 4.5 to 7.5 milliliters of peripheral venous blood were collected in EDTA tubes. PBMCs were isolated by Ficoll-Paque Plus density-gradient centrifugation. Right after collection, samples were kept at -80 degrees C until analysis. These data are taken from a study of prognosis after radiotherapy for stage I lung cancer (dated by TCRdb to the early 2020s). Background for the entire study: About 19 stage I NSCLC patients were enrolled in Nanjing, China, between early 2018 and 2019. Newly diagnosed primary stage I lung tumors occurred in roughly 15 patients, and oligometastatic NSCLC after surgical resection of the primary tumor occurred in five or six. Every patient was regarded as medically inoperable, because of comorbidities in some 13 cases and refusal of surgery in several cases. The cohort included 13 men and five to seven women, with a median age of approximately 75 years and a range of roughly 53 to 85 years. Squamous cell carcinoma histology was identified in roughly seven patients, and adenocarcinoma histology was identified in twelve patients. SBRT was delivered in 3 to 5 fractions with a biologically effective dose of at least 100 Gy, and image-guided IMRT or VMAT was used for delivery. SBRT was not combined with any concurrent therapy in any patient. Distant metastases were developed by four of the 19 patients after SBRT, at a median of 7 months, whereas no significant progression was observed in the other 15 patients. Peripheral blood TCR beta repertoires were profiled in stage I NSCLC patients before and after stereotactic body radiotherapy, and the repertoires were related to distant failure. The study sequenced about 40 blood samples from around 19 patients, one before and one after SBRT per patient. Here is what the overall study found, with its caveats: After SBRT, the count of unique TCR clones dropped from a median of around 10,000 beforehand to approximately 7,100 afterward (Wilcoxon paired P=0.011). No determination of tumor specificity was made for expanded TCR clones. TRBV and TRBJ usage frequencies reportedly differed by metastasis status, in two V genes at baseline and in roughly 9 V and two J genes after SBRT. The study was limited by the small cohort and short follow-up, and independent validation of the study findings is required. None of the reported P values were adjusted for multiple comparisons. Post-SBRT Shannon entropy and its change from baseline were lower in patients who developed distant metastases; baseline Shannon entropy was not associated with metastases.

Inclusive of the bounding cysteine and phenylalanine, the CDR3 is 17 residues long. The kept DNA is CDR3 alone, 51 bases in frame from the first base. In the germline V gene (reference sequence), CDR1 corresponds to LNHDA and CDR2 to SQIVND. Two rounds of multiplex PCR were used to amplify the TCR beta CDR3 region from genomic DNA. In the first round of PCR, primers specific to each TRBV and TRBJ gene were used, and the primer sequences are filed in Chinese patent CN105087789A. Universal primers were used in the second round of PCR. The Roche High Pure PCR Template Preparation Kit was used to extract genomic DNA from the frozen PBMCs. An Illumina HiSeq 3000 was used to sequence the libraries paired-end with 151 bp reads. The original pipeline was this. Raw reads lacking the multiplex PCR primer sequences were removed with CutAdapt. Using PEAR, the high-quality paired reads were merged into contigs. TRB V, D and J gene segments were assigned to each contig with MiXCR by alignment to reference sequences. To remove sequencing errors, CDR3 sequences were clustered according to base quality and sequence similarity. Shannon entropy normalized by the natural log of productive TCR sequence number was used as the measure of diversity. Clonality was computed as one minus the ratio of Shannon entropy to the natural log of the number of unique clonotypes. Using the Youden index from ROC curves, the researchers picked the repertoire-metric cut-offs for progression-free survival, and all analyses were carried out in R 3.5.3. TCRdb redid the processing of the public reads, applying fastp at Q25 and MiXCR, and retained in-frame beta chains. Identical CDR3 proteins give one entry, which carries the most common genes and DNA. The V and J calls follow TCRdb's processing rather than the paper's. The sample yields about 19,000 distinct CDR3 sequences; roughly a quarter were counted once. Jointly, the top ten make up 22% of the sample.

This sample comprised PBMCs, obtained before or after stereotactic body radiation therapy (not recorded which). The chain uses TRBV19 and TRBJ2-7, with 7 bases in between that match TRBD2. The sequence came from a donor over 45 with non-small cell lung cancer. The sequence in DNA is TGTGCCAGTAGTGTGAAAGTGATAGCGACTAGCTCCTACCAGCAGTACTTC. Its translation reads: CASSVKVIATSSYQQYF.